Shown below are 2 T cell receptor beta chains from a single sample sequenced in a study of cytomegalovirus exposure and HLA in healthy donors. PCR amplification relied on 60 Vbeta primers (plus 13 Jbeta primers). TCRdb keeps only in-frame clones here, not all; method: immunoSEQ multiplex PCR. This sample has about 250,000 clones, with around 80% found just once. The sequenced sample consisted of PBMCs. The receptors derive from a girl aged 2 to 10 in good health and CMV-seronegative.

The rearrangement joins TRBV7-2 to TRBJ2-1; D might be TRBD1 (5 bases). Germline CDR1 and CDR2: SGHTA and FQGNSA. V lost 3 bases to trimming and J lost 3 bases, with 15 bases between them. The length of the CDR3 is 16 residues. CDR3 region: CASSLAGLQGYNEQFF. CDR3 DNA: TGTGCCAGCAGCTTGGCCGGGCTTCAGGGCTACAATGAGCAGTTCTTC. Complete variable domain (other parts from reference TRBV7-2 and TRBJ2-1): GAGVSQSPSNKVTEKGKDVELRCDPISGHTALYWYRQSLGQGLEFLIYFQGNSAPDKSGLPSDRFSAERTGGSVSTLTIQRTQQEDSAVYLCASSLAGLQGYNEQFFGPGTRLTVL.

The gene calls are TRBV15 and TRBJ2-5, with 9 bases aligning to TRBD2. The CDR3 runs 16 residues. V trimming: 8 bases; J trimming: 0 bases; junction bases outside the gene matches: 10. Germline lookup yields CDR1 LNHNV and CDR2 YYDKDF (reference sequence). The CDR3 nucleotides are TGTGCCACCGCGACCGGACTAGCGTCGTACCAAGAGACCCAGTACTTC. Its translation: CATATGLASYQETQYF.